These 13 T cell receptor beta chains were all obtained from the same sample, sequenced in a study of blood T cell repertoires in COVID-19 (dated by TCRdb to 2020 to 2021). The receptor library was made with the immunoSEQ multiplex PCR assay. The clones in this table, taken by TCRdb from immuneACCESS, are in-frame only. Not every clone is retained; where verified, under half of the shortfall comes from an unresolved V gene, and the cause of the rest is unknown. This sample gives tens of thousands of clones in total; 83% of them show up just once. The ten largest clones represent roughly 43% of the sample. The sample was peripheral blood. The origin of the receptors is an elderly man with acute or convalescent COVID-19.

The V and J genes are TRBV5-4 and TRBJ2-1, with TRBD2 matching 16 bases. Looked up from germline, CDR1 is SGHNT and CDR2 is YYREEE (reference sequence). The CDR3 consists of 17 residues. The V segment lost 4 bases and the J segment 6 bases; nucleotides outside the gene matches: 7. The CDR3 here is CASSPGLAGGARNEQFF. The CDR3 nucleotides are TGTGCCAGCAGCCCGGGACTAGCGGGAGGGGCCCGCAATGAGCAGTTCTTC.

The table lists this clone with a few counts. The chain recombines TRBV28 with TRBJ2-7; 9 nucleotides line up with TRBD1. Germline CDR1 reads MDHEN; CDR2 reads SYDVKM. V dropped 7 bases and J dropped 7; count of bases not matched to a gene: 8. This CDR3 region has 13 residues. CDR3 in DNA: TGTGCCAGCACAACAGGGGGCAAACAAGAGCAGTACTTC. Amino acids: CASTTGGKQEQYF.

This clone was observed a single time. CDR3 protein: CASSPRTANQPQHF. CDR3 DNA sequence: TGTGCCAGCAGCCCTAGGACAGCGAATCAGCCCCAGCATTTT. The chain links TRBV7-9 to TRBJ1-5; D is perhaps TRBD1 (6 bases). Per germline, CDR1 SEHNR and CDR2 FQNEAQ (reference sequence). Trimming removed 5 bases at V and 4 bases at J, with 12 bases between. This CDR3 has 14 amino acids.

CDR3 DNA sequence: TGCAGTGCTAGTAATGGGGAGCCGAACACTGAAGCTTTCTTT. Translating gives CSASNGEPNTEAFF. This chain connects TRBV20-1 to TRBJ1-1; D is unclear. V was trimmed by 3 bases and J by 1 base, leaving 12 bases between them. Germline assignment: CDR1 DFQATT and CDR2 SNEGSKA (reference sequence). This CDR3 has 14 amino acids.

CDR3 bases: TGTGCCAGCAGCTTTGGGGGGGCACGGGGCAATCAGCCCCAGCATTTT. This codes for CASSFGGARGNQPQHF. V is TRBV7-2 and J is TRBJ1-5; a weak D match, TRBD1 (6 bases). Trimming took off 3 bases at V and 2 bases at J, with 14 bases between the two ends. This CDR3 region has 16 residues. Germline V gene sequence: CDR1 SGHTA, CDR2 FQGNSA.

This clone was observed a few times. This chain connects TRBV9 to TRBJ1-3; D remains unclear. The CDR3 is 16 amino acids. Germline CDR1 is SGDLS and CDR2 is YYNGEE. Trimming removed 0 bases at V and 2 bases at J, with 12 bases between. CDR3 nucleotide sequence: TGTGCCAGCAGCGTAGGTGGCTCTTATCCTGGAAACACCATATATTTT. It is translated as CASSVGGSYPGNTIYF.

This chain joins TRBV7-3 and TRBJ2-1; 8 positions match TRBD2. Looked up from germline, CDR1 is SGHTA and CDR2 is FQGTGA. The CDR3 covers 16 residues. The junction had 13 bases not matched to a gene; V was cut back by 5 bases and J by 7 bases. DNA for the CDR3: TGTGCCAGCAGCCCCCAAGCGGGGGCCACTGGGAATGAGCAGTTCTTC. Translated, it gives CASSPQAGATGNEQFF.

The chain recombines TRBV7-2 with TRBJ1-1; D uncertain. The CDR3 is 12 amino acids. Trimming pared 3 bases from V and 5 bases from J, leaving 7 bases between. CDR1 and CDR2 (germline): SGHTA, FQGNSA. Here the CDR3 reads CASSFLGTEAFF. For the CDR3, the DNA is TGTGCCAGCAGCTTTCTAGGAACTGAAGCTTTCTTT.

The chain joins TRBV18 to TRBJ2-5; D not certain. Germline V gene lookup returns CDR1 KGHSH and CDR2 LQKENI. Between the trimmed V and J ends, which lost 6 bases and 3 bases, there was a span of 17 bases. This CDR3 is built from 15 residues. DNA of the CDR3: TGTGCCAGCTCTCAAACGACTTTCGCCAAAGAGACCCAGTACTTC. It translates to CASSQTTFAKETQYF. Combining the CDR3 with reference TRBV18 and TRBJ2-5 gives the whole variable domain NAGVMQNPRHLVRRRGQEARLRCSPMKGHSHVYWYRQLPEEGLKFMVYLQKENIIDESGMPKERFSAEFPKEGPSILRIQQVVRGDSAAYFCASSQTTFAKETQYFGPGTRLLVL.

V is TRBV11-1 and J is TRBJ1-2; D not resolved. Germline assignment: CDR1 SGHAT and CDR2 FQDESV (reference sequence). CDR3 length: 13 residues. V was pared by 0 bases and J by 8 bases, with 10 bases between. The CDR3 reads CASSLAGSGGYTF. As DNA, the CDR3 is TGTGCCAGCAGCTTAGCGGGGAGCGGGGGCTACACCTTC.

The chain links TRBV7-9 to TRBJ2-1; TRBD2 aligns across 7 bases. Trimming cost V 0 bases and J 9 bases; bases outside gene matches: 8. The length of the CDR3 is 15 residues. Germline-derived CDR1 and CDR2 are SEHNR and FQNEAQ (reference sequence). CDR3 protein: CASSLARSGASEQFF. As DNA, the CDR3 is TGTGCCAGCAGCTTAGCCCGGAGCGGGGCAAGTGAGCAGTTCTTC.

This chain links TRBV2 with TRBJ2-2; 8 bases fit TRBD1. With 1 base clipped from V and 4 bases from J, the junction kept 11 bases outside the gene matches. CDR1 is SNHLY, CDR2 FYNNEI, per germline. The CDR3 spans 18 residues. The CDR3 loop reads CASSEGHRGAIGTGELFF. The CDR3 DNA follows: TGTGCCAGCAGTGAAGGGCACAGGGGGGCCATCGGCACCGGGGAGCTGTTTTTT.

The chain links TRBV11-2 to TRBJ2-3; 8 nucleotides line up with TRBD2. Germline CDR1 SGHAT, CDR2 FQNNGV. The CDR3 covers 16 residues. The ends lost 1 base at V and 3 bases at J; junction bases unmatched: 6. The CDR3 nucleotides are TGTGCCAGCAGCTTAGTTGCAGCGGGAGTTACAGATACGCAGTATTTT. Translation gives CASSLVAAGVTDTQYF. The full variable domain, with the rest looked up from reference TRBV11-2 and TRBJ2-3, is EAGVAQSPRYKIIEKRQSVAFWCNPISGHATLYWYQQILGQGPKLLIQFQNNGVVDDSQLPKDRFSAERLKGVDSTLKIQPAKLEDSAVYLCASSLVAAGVTDTQYFGPGTRLTVL.